Described below is a single T cell receptor beta chain sequence and its context. The CDR3 is 14 residues long. The germline gives CDR1 SNHLY, CDR2 FYNNEI. Trimming shortened V by 4 bases and J by 2 bases, and 11 bases separated the two germline ends. These data are taken from a study of cytomegalovirus exposure and HLA in healthy donors. Sequenced by immunoSEQ multiplex PCR; TCRdb stores in-frame clones only, minus some. The sample consists of approximately 270,000 clones, 87% of them appearing once. V gene TRBV2 combines with J gene TRBJ2-5; D may be TRBD1 (6 bases). This TCR came from a man between 18 and 29 years old in good health and CMV-seropositive. The sample was PBMCs. CDR3 nucleotide sequence: TGTGCCAGCAGTGTGGGGGCCGCACAAGAGACCCAGTACTTC. Protein: CASSVGAAQETQYF.